Reported below is one T cell receptor beta chain. Its target is unknown. This CDR3 region has 15 residues. Germline assignment: CDR1 SGHKS and CDR2 YYEKEE (reference sequence). V shed 3 bases and J shed 2 bases, with 13 bases lying between them. The data belong to a study of multiple sclerosis patients with progressive multifocal leukoencephalopathy. Study-level points and caveats: No common TRBV or TRBJ usage or pairing appeared at PML. It is unclear whether the findings reflect JC virus infection or general immunocompromise.

Each PCR contained spiked synthetic TR CDR3 controls spanning every V-J pairing. Assay: immunoSEQ multiplex PCR; the TCRdb copy retains only in-frame clones and omits some. Of 25,000 to 35,000 clones listed, 85% to 90% are singletons. Noted time point: about 6 months of natalizumab therapy. The V and J genes are TRBV5-5 and TRBJ2-3; D may be TRBD2 (6 bases). Specimen: PBMCs, collected from a patient treated with natalizumab. This TCR came from a human donor with multiple sclerosis. CDR3 loop: CASSSGDFFTDTQYF. The CDR3 region has the DNA TGTGCCAGCAGCTCCGGGGACTTTTTCACAGATACGCAGTATTTT. Together with reference TRBV5-5 and TRBJ2-3, the CDR3 gives the full variable domain: DAGVTQSPTHLIKTRGQQVTLRCSPISGHKSVSWYQQVLGQGPQFIFQYYEKEERGRGNFPDRFSARQFPNYSSELNVNALLLGDSALYLCASSSGDFFTDTQYFGPGTRLTVL.